This T cell receptor (beta chain) was captured in a study of blood T cell repertoires in COVID-19. Study-level background: Sites in the United States, Italy and Spain provided acute and convalescent COVID-19 samples.

The CDR3 loop spans 15 amino acids. The germline V gene encodes CDR1 SGDLS and CDR2 YYNGEE. V lost 2 bases, J lost 0 bases, and 6 bases lay in between. This clone occurred once. Assay: immunoSEQ multiplex PCR; the TCRdb copy retains only in-frame clones and omits some. Seen here are about 94,000 clones, around three quarters observed once, and the top ten hold roughly 50%. The rearrangement links TRBV9 to TRBJ2-6; D is unresolved. The clonotype was recovered from a human donor in a cohort sampled during active COVID-19. Sequencing input: peripheral blood. In nucleotides, the CDR3 is TGTGCCAGCAGCGTGGAGCCCTCTGGGGCCAACGTCCTGACTTTC. Its translation is CASSVEPSGANVLTF.